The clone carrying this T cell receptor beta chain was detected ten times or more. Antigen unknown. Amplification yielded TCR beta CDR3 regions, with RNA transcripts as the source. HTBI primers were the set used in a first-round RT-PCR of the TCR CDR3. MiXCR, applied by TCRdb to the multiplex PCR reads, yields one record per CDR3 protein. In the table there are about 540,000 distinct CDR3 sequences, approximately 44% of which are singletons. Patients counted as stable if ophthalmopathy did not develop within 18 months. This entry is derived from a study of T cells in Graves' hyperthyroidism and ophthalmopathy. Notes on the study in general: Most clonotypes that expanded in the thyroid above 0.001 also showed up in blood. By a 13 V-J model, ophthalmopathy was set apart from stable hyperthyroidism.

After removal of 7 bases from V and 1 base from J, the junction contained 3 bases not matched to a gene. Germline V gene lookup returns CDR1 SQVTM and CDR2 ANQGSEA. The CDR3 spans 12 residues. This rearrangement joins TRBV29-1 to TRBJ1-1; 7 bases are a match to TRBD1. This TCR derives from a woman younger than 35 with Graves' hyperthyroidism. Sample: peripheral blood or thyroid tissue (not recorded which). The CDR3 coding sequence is TGCAGCGCCGGGACAGCGAACACTGAAGCTTTCTTT. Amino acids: CSAGTANTEAFF.